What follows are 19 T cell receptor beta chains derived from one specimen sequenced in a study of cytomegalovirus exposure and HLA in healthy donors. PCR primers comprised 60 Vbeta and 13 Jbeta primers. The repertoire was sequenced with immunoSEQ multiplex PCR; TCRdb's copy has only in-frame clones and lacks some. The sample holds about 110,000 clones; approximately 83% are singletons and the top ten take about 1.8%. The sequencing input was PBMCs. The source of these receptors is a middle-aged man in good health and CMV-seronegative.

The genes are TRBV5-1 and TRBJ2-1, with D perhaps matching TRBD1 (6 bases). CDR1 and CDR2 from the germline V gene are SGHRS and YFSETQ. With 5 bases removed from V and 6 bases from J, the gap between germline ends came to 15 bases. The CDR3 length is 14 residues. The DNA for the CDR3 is TGCGCCAGCAGTTTAGCTAGGGGGACCAATGAGCAGTTCTTC. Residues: CASSLARGTNEQFF.

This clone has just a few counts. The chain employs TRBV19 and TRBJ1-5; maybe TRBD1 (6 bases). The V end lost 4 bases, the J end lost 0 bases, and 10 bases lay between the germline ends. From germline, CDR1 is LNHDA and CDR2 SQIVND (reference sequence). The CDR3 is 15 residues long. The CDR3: CASSTTGHSNQPQHF. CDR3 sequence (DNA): TGTGCCAGTAGTACCACAGGGCATAGCAATCAGCCCCAGCATTTT.

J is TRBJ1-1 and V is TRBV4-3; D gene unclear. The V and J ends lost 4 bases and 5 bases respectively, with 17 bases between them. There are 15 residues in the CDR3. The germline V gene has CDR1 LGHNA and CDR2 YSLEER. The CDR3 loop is CASSLVRGGRTEAFF. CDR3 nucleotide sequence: TGCGCCAGCAGCCTAGTTCGGGGAGGAAGGACTGAAGCTTTCTTT.

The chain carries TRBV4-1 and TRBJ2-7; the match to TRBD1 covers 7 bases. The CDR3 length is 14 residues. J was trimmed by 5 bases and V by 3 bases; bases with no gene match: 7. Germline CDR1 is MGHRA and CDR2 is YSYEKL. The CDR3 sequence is CASSQAGTVHEQYF. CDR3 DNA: TGCGCCAGCAGCCAGGCCGGGACAGTCCACGAGCAGTACTTC.

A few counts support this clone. The CDR3 protein is CSVAPGQGNTEAFF. For the CDR3, the DNA is TGCAGCGTTGCACCGGGACAGGGGAACACTGAAGCTTTCTTT. The chain carries TRBV29-1 and TRBJ1-1, with 9 bases aligning to TRBD1. The V segment lost 4 bases and the J segment 1 base; nucleotides outside the gene matches: 4. The CDR3 runs to 14 residues. Germline CDR1 and CDR2: SQVTM and ANQGSEA.

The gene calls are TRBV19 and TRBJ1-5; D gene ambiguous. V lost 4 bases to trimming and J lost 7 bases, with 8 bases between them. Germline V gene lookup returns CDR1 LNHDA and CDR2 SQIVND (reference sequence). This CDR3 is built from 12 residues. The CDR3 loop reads CASSTPLQPQHF. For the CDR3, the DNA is TGTGCCAGTAGTACCCCATTGCAGCCCCAGCATTTT. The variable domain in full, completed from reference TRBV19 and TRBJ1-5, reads DGGITQSPKYLFRKEGQNVTLSCEQNLNHDAMYWYRQDPGQGLRLIYYSQIVNDFQKGDIAEGYSVSREKKESFPLTVTSAQKNPTAFYLCASSTPLQPQHFGDGTRLSIL.

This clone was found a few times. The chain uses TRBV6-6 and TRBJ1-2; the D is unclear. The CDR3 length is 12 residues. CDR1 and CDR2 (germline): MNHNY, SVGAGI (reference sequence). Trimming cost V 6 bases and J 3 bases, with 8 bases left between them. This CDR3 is CASRPGDYGYTF. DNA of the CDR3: TGTGCCAGCAGGCCCGGGGACTATGGCTACACCTTC.

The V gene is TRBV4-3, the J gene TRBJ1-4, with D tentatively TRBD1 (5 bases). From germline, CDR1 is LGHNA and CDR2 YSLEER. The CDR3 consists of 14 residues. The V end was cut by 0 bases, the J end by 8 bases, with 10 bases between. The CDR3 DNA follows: TGCGCCAGCAGCCAAGATAGCAGGGTGGAAAAACTGTTTTTT. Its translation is CASSQDSRVEKLFF.

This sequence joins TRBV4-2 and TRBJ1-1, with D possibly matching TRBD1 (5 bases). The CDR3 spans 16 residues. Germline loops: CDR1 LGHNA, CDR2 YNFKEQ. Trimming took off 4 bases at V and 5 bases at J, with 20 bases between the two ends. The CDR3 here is CASSRPQPRTSTEAFF. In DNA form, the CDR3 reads TGTGCCAGCAGCCGCCCCCAGCCTAGGACAAGTACTGAAGCTTTCTTT.

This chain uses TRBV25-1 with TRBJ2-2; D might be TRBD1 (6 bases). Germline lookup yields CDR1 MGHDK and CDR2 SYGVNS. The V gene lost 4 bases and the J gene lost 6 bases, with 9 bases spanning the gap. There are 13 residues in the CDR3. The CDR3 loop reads CASSAGDPGELFF. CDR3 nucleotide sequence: TGTGCCAGCAGTGCAGGGGACCCCGGGGAGCTGTTTTTT.

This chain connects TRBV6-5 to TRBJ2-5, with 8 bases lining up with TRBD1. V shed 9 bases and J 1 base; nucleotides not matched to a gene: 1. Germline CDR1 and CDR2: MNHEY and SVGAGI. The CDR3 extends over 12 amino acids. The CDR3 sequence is CASTGGQETQYF. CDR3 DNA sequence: TGTGCCAGTACAGGGGGCCAAGAGACCCAGTACTTC.

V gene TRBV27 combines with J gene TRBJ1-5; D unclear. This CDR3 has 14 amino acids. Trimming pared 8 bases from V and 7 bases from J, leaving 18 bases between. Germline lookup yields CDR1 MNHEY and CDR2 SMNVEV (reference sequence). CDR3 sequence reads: CASRRITTGQPQHF. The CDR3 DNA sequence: TGTGCCAGCCGACGGATCACCACGGGGCAGCCCCAGCATTTT.

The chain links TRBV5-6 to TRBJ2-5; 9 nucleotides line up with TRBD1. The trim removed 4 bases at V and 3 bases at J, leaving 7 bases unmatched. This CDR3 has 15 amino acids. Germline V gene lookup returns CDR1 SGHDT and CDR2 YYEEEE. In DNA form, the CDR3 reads TGTGCCAGCAGCCCCTGGGGGACAGGGAAAGAGACCCAGTACTTC. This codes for CASSPWGTGKETQYF. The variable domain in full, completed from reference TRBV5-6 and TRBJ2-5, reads DAGVTQSPTHLIKTRGQQVTLRCSPKSGHDTVSWYQQALGQGPQFIFQYYEEEERQRGNFPDRFSGHQFPNYSSELNVNALLLGDSALYLCASSPWGTGKETQYFGPGTRLLVL.

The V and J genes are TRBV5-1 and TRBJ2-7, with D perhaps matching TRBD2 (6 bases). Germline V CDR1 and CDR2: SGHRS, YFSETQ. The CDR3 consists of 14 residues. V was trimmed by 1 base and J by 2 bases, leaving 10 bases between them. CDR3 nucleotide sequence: TGCGCCAGCAGCTTGACGTCGGGGGCCTACGAGCAGTACTTC. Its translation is CASSLTSGAYEQYF.

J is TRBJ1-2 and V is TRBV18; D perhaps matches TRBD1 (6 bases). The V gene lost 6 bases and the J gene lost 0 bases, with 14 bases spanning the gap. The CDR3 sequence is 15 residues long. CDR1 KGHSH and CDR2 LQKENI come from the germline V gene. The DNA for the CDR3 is TGTGCCAGCTCTCACGGGACACCGACTAACTATGGCTACACCTTC. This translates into CASSHGTPTNYGYTF.

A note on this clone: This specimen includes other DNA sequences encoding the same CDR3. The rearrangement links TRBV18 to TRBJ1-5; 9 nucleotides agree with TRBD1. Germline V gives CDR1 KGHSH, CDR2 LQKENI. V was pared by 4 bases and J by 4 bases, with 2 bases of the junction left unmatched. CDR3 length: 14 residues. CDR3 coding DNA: TGTGCCAGCTCACTGGGACAGGGAAATCAGCCCCAGCATTTT. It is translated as CASSLGQGNQPQHF.

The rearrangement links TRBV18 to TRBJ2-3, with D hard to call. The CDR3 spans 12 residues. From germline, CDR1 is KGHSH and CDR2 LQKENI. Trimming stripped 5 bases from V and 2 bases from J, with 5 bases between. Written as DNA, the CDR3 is TGTGCCAGCTCATCAAACACAGATACGCAGTATTTT. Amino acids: CASSSNTDTQYF.

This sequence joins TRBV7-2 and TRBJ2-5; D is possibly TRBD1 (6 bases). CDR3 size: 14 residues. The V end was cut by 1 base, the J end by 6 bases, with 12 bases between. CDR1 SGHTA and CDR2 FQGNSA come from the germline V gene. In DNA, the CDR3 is TGTGCCAGCAGCTTAGTATCCCAGGGGCAGACCCAGTACTTC. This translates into CASSLVSQGQTQYF.

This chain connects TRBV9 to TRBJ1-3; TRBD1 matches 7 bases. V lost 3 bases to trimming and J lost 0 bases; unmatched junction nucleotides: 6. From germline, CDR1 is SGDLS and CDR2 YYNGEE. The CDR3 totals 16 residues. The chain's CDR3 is CASSGGQIHSGNTIYF. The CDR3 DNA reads TGTGCCAGCAGCGGGGGACAGATCCACTCTGGAAACACCATATATTTT.